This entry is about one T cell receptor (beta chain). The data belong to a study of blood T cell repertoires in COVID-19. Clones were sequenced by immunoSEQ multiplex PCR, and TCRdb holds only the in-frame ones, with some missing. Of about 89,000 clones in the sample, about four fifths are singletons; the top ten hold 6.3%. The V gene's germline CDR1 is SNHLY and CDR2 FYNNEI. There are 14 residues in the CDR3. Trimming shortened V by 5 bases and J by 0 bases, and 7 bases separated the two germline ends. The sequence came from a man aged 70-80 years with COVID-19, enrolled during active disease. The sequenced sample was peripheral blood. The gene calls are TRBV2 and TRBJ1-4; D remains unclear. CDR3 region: CASSLPATNEKLFF. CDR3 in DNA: TGTGCCAGCAGTCTACCTGCAACTAATGAAAAACTGTTTTTT.